Listed here are 3 T cell receptor beta chains from one sample, sequenced in a study of T cells after yellow fever vaccination. Via MiXCR, TCRdb re-called the 5' RACE reads, giving one row per CDR3 protein. Of about 180,000 distinct CDR3 sequences in the sample, approximately 6.2% are singletons; the top ten hold nearly 3%. Sequenced material: CD4+ T cells sorted from PBMCs, taken on the day of the first yellow fever vaccination. Receptors originate from a man aged 18 to 29 who received the YFV17D yellow fever vaccine.

In its sample, this clonotype was seen many times. The J gene is TRBJ2-1, the V gene TRBV3-1; 9 positions agree with TRBD2. V gave up 0 bases and J gave up 5 bases; unmatched junction bases: 5. Germline CDR1 and CDR2: LGHDT and YNNKEL (reference sequence). The CDR3 loop spans 16 amino acids. CDR3 nucleotide sequence: TGTGCCAGCAGCCAAGATTTAGCGGGGGCTCACAATGAGCAGTTCTTC. It encodes CASSQDLAGAHNEQFF.

This clonotype was recorded a few times. The chain employs TRBV9 and TRBJ1-5; 10 nucleotides match TRBD1. The CDR3 covers 15 residues. V dropped 3 bases and J dropped 5; count of bases not matched to a gene: 5. Germline values: CDR1 SGDLS, CDR2 YYNGEE. Here the CDR3 reads CASSAGQGWYQPQHF. CDR3 bases: TGTGCCAGCAGCGCGGGACAGGGGTGGTATCAGCCCCAGCATTTT. Together with reference TRBV9 and TRBJ1-5, the CDR3 gives the full variable domain: DSGVTQTPKHLITATGQRVTLRCSPRSGDLSVYWYQQSLDQGLQFLIQYYNGEERAKGNILERFSAQQFPDLHSELNLSSLELGDSALYFCASSAGQGWYQPQHFGDGTRLSIL.

This clonotype was seen ten or more times. CDR3 region: CATEPGLVSNEQFF. The CDR3 nucleotides read TGTGCCACCGAACCGGGACTAGTGTCCAATGAGCAGTTCTTC. The chain couples TRBV10-3 to TRBJ2-1; 8 bases match TRBD2. Germline loops: CDR1 ENHRY, CDR2 SYGVKD. The V segment lost 10 bases and the J segment 6 bases; nucleotides outside the gene matches: 11. The CDR3 contains 14 residues.